Below, 15 T cell receptor beta chains from the same sample are listed, as sequenced in a study of beta chain features in type 1 diabetes. Expressed TCRB transcripts were sequenced because the isolated RNA had all been reverse transcribed beforehand. The protocol was immunoSEQ multiplex PCR, while the TCRdb copy is restricted to in-frame clones and leaves out a portion. The sample has 120,000 to 150,000 clones, about 13% seen once. Broader study findings: In all four CD4+ subsets, TCRB CDR3 length was significantly, moderately reduced in type 1 diabetes.

Their cognate antigens are unknown. Sequenced input: central memory CD4+ T cells from blood. The receptors shown here come from a man aged 18 to 30 with type 1 diabetes.

The chain uses TRBV5-1 and TRBJ1-1, with TRBD1 identical over 8 bases. The CDR3 totals 14 residues. V lost 4 bases to trimming and J lost 2 bases; unmatched junction nucleotides: 4. Germline V gene lookup returns CDR1 SGHRS and CDR2 YFSETQ. Written as DNA, the CDR3 is TGCGCCAGCAGCCAACAGGGGGTTAACACTGAAGCTTTCTTT. Amino acid sequence: CASSQQGVNTEAFF.

The chain links TRBV6-1 to TRBJ2-1, with TRBD2 identical over 7 bases. J was trimmed by 5 bases and V by 6 bases; bases with no gene match: 4. The length of the CDR3 is 13 residues. CDR1 is MNHNS and CDR2 is SASEGT in the germline V gene. The CDR3 DNA reads as TGTGCCAGCAGCCGGGACTACCACAATGAGCAGTTCTTC. Residues: CASSRDYHNEQFF.

This clone appeared a few times. V is TRBV18 and J is TRBJ2-3; possibly TRBD2 for D (6 bases). CDR1 is KGHSH, CDR2 LQKENI, per germline. The CDR3 covers 12 residues. With 4 bases removed from V and 7 bases from J, the gap between germline ends came to 9 bases. This CDR3 is CASSRAGNTQYF. In nucleotides, the CDR3 is TGTGCCAGCTCACGGGCGGGAAATACGCAGTATTTT. Full variable domain (missing parts from reference TRBV18 and TRBJ2-3): NAGVMQNPRHLVRRRGQEARLRCSPMKGHSHVYWYRQLPEEGLKFMVYLQKENIIDESGMPKERFSAEFPKEGPSILRIQQVVRGDSAAYFCASSRAGNTQYFGPGTRLTVL.

This clone has a count of ten or more. The chain combines TRBV2 with TRBJ2-5; D could derive from TRBD1 or TRBD2 (6 bases each). The ends were cut back, 6 bases at V and 5 bases at J, with 16 bases in the middle. Germline CDR1 reads SNHLY; CDR2 reads FYNNEI. CDR3 length: 14 residues. Here the CDR3 DNA reads TGTGCCAGCAGGGTCGTCGGGGGCAGGGAGACCCAGTACTTC. This codes for CASRVVGGRETQYF.

This clone was detected only a few times. The rearrangement links TRBV9 to TRBJ1-1, with D uncertain. Germline lookup yields CDR1 SGDLS and CDR2 YYNGEE. The V end was cut by 0 bases, the J end by 2 bases, with 8 bases between. The CDR3 runs 14 residues. The CDR3 sequence is CASSVVYGNTEAFF. CDR3 DNA sequence: TGTGCCAGCAGCGTAGTGTACGGTAACACTGAAGCTTTCTTT.

The chain uses TRBV5-1 and TRBJ2-3, with 9 bases lining up with TRBD1. The CDR3 covers 15 residues. Looked up from germline, CDR1 is SGHRS and CDR2 is YFSETQ. The V segment lost 2 bases and the J segment 1 base; nucleotides outside the gene matches: 2. The CDR3 protein is CASSLQGARTDTQYF. In DNA form, the CDR3 reads TGCGCCAGCAGCTTACAGGGGGCGCGCACAGATACGCAGTATTTT.

This chain links TRBV18 with TRBJ2-5, with D hard to call. Germline V gives CDR1 KGHSH, CDR2 LQKENI. V was shortened by 3 bases and J by 7 bases, with 21 bases between the two germline ends. The CDR3 totals 16 residues. The CDR3 DNA sequence: TGTGCCAGCTCACCGAGAATCTCCGATTCCTGGGGGACCCAGTACTTC. This gives the protein CASSPRISDSWGTQYF. The variable domain in full, with the rest retrieved from reference TRBV18 and TRBJ2-5, is NAGVMQNPRHLVRRRGQEARLRCSPMKGHSHVYWYRQLPEEGLKFMVYLQKENIIDESGMPKERFSAEFPKEGPSILRIQQVVRGDSAAYFCASSPRISDSWGTQYFGPGTRLLVL.

As for this clone: A much larger clone sits a single nucleotide away, making a read error possible. The chain employs TRBV5-1 and TRBJ2-2; D gene unclear. This CDR3 spans 14 amino acids. From germline, CDR1 is SGHRS and CDR2 YFSETQ. Trimming left V 0 bases short and J 4 bases short, with 7 bases between. The CDR3 nucleotides read TGCGCCAGCAGCTTGGACGGGTCCACCGGGGAGCTGTTTTTT. Translation: CASSLDGSTGELFF.

The chain is built from TRBV6-6 and TRBJ1-4; 7 nucleotides align to TRBD1. In germline, CDR1 is MNHNY, CDR2 SVGAGI (reference sequence). Trimming cost V 6 bases and J 4 bases; bases outside gene matches: 5. The CDR3 covers 14 residues. The CDR3 DNA reads TGTGCCAGCAGATTGGGACAGAGTAATGAAAAACTGTTTTTT. It is translated as CASRLGQSNEKLFF.

The chain couples TRBV30 to TRBJ1-5; D not resolved. The CDR3 contains 12 residues. Germline values: CDR1 GTSNPN, CDR2 SVGIG (reference sequence). The V end was cut by 1 base, the J end by 2 bases, with 3 bases between. This CDR3 is CAWSGGNQPQHF. The CDR3 region has the DNA TGTGCCTGGAGTGGGGGCAATCAGCCCCAGCATTTT.

This clone was observed a few times. The rearrangement joins TRBV18 to TRBJ1-1; D gene unclear. The germline V gene has CDR1 KGHSH and CDR2 LQKENI. The CDR3 totals 14 residues. Trimming cost V 4 bases and J 1 base, with 10 bases left between them. This CDR3 is CASSLWEENTEAFF. The CDR3, as DNA: TGTGCCAGCTCACTCTGGGAAGAGAACACTGAAGCTTTCTTT.

This chain links TRBV5-1 with TRBJ2-6, with unresolved D. CDR1 and CDR2 (germline): SGHRS, YFSETQ. Trimming pared 1 base from V and 0 bases from J, leaving 11 bases between. The CDR3 spans 17 residues. CDR3 in amino acids: CASSLRPVDSGANVLTF. The CDR3 bases are TGCGCCAGCAGCTTGCGGCCGGTTGACTCTGGGGCCAACGTCCTGACTTTC.

This clone has only a few counts. V gene TRBV7-2 combines with J gene TRBJ2-3; the D gene is possibly TRBD2 (6 bases). Germline loops: CDR1 SGHTA, CDR2 FQGNSA. There are 15 residues in the CDR3. V shed 4 bases and J shed 2 bases, with 13 bases lying between them. The CDR3 nucleotides read TGTGCCAGCAGCTCCCGGGCGGGGTACACAGATACGCAGTATTTT. It codes for CASSSRAGYTDTQYF.

V is TRBV5-4 and J is TRBJ2-5, with 7 bases that match TRBD2. Germline V gives CDR1 SGHNT, CDR2 YYREEE (reference sequence). This CDR3 region has 14 residues. V shed 0 bases, J shed 4 bases, and the junction held 3 bases outside the gene matches. CDR3 in amino acids: CASSLGPSGETQYF. CDR3 in DNA: TGTGCCAGCAGCTTGGGACCTAGCGGAGAGACCCAGTACTTC. Full variable domain (rest looked up from reference TRBV5-4 and TRBJ2-5): ETGVTQSPTHLIKTRGQQVTLRCSSQSGHNTVSWYQQALGQGPQFIFQYYREEENGRGNFPPRFSGLQFPNYSSELNVNALELDDSALYLCASSLGPSGETQYFGPGTRLLVL.

The chain uses TRBV19 and TRBJ1-2; 7 nucleotides align to TRBD1. V dropped 8 bases and J dropped 4; count of bases not matched to a gene: 4. The CDR3 is 12 amino acids. Germline-derived CDR1 and CDR2 are LNHDA and SQIVND (reference sequence). The CDR3 is CASQGTVYGYTF. The CDR3 coding sequence is TGTGCCAGTCAAGGGACAGTCTATGGCTACACCTTC.